The 26 T cell receptor beta chains in this list originate from one sample, sequenced in a study of T cell responses to AZD1222 COVID-19 vaccine. Profiled with immunoSEQ multiplex PCR; TCRdb holds only in-frame clones, not every one. Of roughly 140,000 clones in the sample, about 91% were seen once. Sequences were derived from peripheral blood, sampled on day 0 of AZD1222 vaccination. The receptors originated from an adult in good health.

V and J are TRBV19 and TRBJ2-7; maybe TRBD1 (6 bases). The CDR3 loop spans 14 amino acids. The germline gives CDR1 LNHDA, CDR2 SQIVND (reference sequence). V shed 4 bases and J shed 4 bases, with 14 bases lying between them. This CDR3 is CASSTWTEPYEQYF. The CDR3 coding sequence is TGTGCCAGTAGTACCTGGACAGAGCCTTACGAGCAGTACTTC.

This clone was observed a single time. The chain has TRBV5-6 and TRBJ1-2; tentatively, D is TRBD1 (5 bases). The CDR3 runs 14 residues. With 7 bases removed from V and 7 bases from J, the gap between germline ends came to 20 bases. Looked up from germline, CDR1 is SGHDT and CDR2 is YYEEEE. The CDR3 spells CASHGWGWGFGYTF. The DNA of the CDR3 is TGTGCCAGCCACGGTTGGGGCTGGGGCTTTGGCTACACCTTC.

As regards this clone: At one end, the junction sequence differs from germline, possibly due to a read error. The chain recombines TRBV7-7 with TRBJ2-7; D not certain. CDR1 and CDR2 (germline): SSHAT, FNYEAQ (reference sequence). The CDR3 extends over 14 amino acids. Here the CDR3 reads CASSPAWGSYEQYF. In DNA, the CDR3 is TGTGCTAGCAGTCCTGCCTGGGGATCCTACGAGCAGTACTTC.

This clone occurred a few times. V gene TRBV30 combines with J gene TRBJ1-4, with no clear D. CDR3 size: 14 residues. CDR1 and CDR2 (germline): GTSNPN, SVGIG (reference sequence). V lost 8 bases to trimming and J lost 1 base, with 14 bases between them. The CDR3 nucleotides are TGTGCCGGACCCTCCGGGAGAACTAATGAAAAACTGTTTTTT. This sequence encodes CAGPSGRTNEKLFF.

This sequence joins TRBV28 and TRBJ1-2; TRBD1 aligns across 9 bases. The germline CDR1 and CDR2 sequences are MDHEN and SYDVKM. The CDR3 extends over 15 amino acids. V lost 2 bases and J lost 2; bases outside the gene matches: 3. In DNA form, the CDR3 reads TGTGCCAGCAGTTTAAGGACAGGGGCAAACTATGGCTACACCTTC. It specifies CASSLRTGANYGYTF.

V usage is TRBV6-2 or TRBV6-3 and J usage is TRBJ1-5, with D uncertain. Trimming took off 0 bases at V and 4 bases at J, with 10 bases between the two ends. The CDR3 sequence is 15 residues long. The V gene's germline CDR1 is MNHEY and CDR2 SVGEGT. CDR3 coding DNA: TGTGCCAGCAGTTACTCTCGGGGTTGGAATCAGCCCCAGCATTTT. Translated, it gives CASSYSRGWNQPQHF.

The rearrangement joins TRBV28 to TRBJ1-2; 10 nucleotides align to TRBD1. The trim removed 6 bases at V and 3 bases at J, leaving 4 bases unmatched. The CDR3 contains 14 residues. In germline, CDR1 is MDHEN, CDR2 SYDVKM. The CDR3 sequence is CASSLDRGDYGYTF. CDR3 nucleotide sequence: TGTGCCAGCAGCTTGGACAGGGGGGACTATGGCTACACCTTC.

The gene calls are TRBV19 and TRBJ2-1; D remains unclear. The CDR3 sequence is 13 residues long. The germline V gene has CDR1 LNHDA and CDR2 SQIVND (reference sequence). V shed 6 bases and J shed 3 bases, with 9 bases lying between them. CDR3 in amino acids: CASSVRSYNEQFF. The CDR3 DNA follows: TGTGCCAGTAGCGTAAGGAGCTACAATGAGCAGTTCTTC.

The chain has TRBV30 and TRBJ1-2, with D uncertain. Germline assignment: CDR1 GTSNPN and CDR2 SVGIG (reference sequence). The CDR3 is 15 residues long. V was trimmed by 0 bases and J by 6 bases, leaving 17 bases between them. CDR3 amino acids: CAWSVPARHVDGYTF. CDR3 in DNA: TGTGCCTGGAGTGTACCGGCCCGGCACGTGGATGGCTACACCTTC.

This chain uses TRBV7-9 with TRBJ1-2; TRBD1 might be the D (5 bases). The CDR3 totals 14 residues. Per germline, CDR1 SEHNR and CDR2 FQNEAQ (reference sequence). V was cut by 1 base and J by 4 bases, with 10 bases left in between. The CDR3 nucleotides read TGTGCCAGCAGCTTAGAGGGTGGGGCCTATGGCTACACCTTC. Translating it yields CASSLEGGAYGYTF.

The CDR3 loop is CASSPLSLGSSDSGNTIYF. CDR3 coding DNA: TGTGCCAGCAGCCCCCTTAGCTTGGGCAGCTCAGACTCTGGAAACACCATATATTTT. This chain uses TRBV21-1 with TRBJ1-3. TRBV21-1 is tagged as a pseudogene. The CDR3 is 19 residues long.

This clone was recorded once. The CDR3 is CASSLEGVVTQYF. The CDR3 DNA follows: TGTGCCAGCAGCTTGGAAGGGGTGGTTACGCAGTATTTT. The V gene is TRBV5-4, the J gene TRBJ2-3, with D perhaps matching TRBD1 (5 bases). V was cut by 0 bases and J by 8 bases, with 10 bases left in between. The germline gives CDR1 SGHNT, CDR2 YYREEE (reference sequence). The CDR3 sequence is 13 residues long. The whole variable domain, remainder taken from reference TRBV5-4 and TRBJ2-3, is ETGVTQSPTHLIKTRGQQVTLRCSSQSGHNTVSWYQQALGQGPQFIFQYYREEENGRGNFPPRFSGLQFPNYSSELNVNALELDDSALYLCASSLEGVVTQYFGPGTRLTVL.

The rearrangement links TRBV7-9 to TRBJ2-1; no clear D gene. V was cut by 4 bases and J by 10 bases, with 11 bases left in between. The CDR3 loop spans 12 amino acids. Germline CDR1 is SEHNR and CDR2 is FQNEAQ (reference sequence). In DNA form, the CDR3 reads TGTGCCAGCAGCTGGTGGGGTTGGGAGCAGTTCTTC. Translating gives CASSWWGWEQFF.

This clone has only one observation. The chain employs TRBV6-6 and TRBJ1-5, with 8 bases identical to TRBD1. V lost 6 bases to trimming and J lost 9 bases; unmatched junction nucleotides: 13. Germline V gene lookup returns CDR1 MNHNY and CDR2 SVGAGI (reference sequence). This CDR3 is 15 amino acids long. CDR3 sequence: CASSSGGQASRPQHF. The CDR3 DNA reads as TGTGCCAGCAGCTCGGGGGGACAGGCTTCTCGGCCCCAGCATTTT.

CDR3: CASSFGVSQYTIYF. The CDR3 nucleotides are TGTGCCAGCAGCTTTGGTGTCAGTCAATACACCATATATTTT. This chain connects TRBV7-9 to TRBJ1-3; D gene unclear. CDR1 is SEHNR, CDR2 FQNEAQ, per germline (reference sequence). The CDR3 is 14 residues long. Trimming shortened V by 3 bases and J by 8 bases, and 14 bases separated the two germline ends.

V and J are TRBV7-9 and TRBJ2-5; D gene uncertain. The CDR3 contains 12 residues. With 5 bases removed from V and 5 bases from J, the gap between germline ends came to 9 bases. Germline CDR1 reads SEHNR; CDR2 reads FQNEAQ (reference sequence). The CDR3 sequence: CASSDLGETQYF. As DNA, the CDR3 is TGTGCCAGCAGCGATTTAGGGGAGACCCAGTACTTC.

The chain combines TRBV19 with TRBJ1-1; possibly TRBD1 for D (5 bases). From germline, CDR1 is LNHDA and CDR2 SQIVND (reference sequence). The CDR3 is made up of 15 amino acids. V was shortened by 1 base and J by 4 bases, with 13 bases between the two germline ends. CDR3 sequence (DNA): TGTGCCAGTAGTATAGTTAGGGGTTATAGCACTGAAGCTTTCTTT. Encoded protein: CASSIVRGYSTEAFF. The complete variable domain, with remaining parts taken from reference TRBV19 and TRBJ1-1, reads DGGITQSPKYLFRKEGQNVTLSCEQNLNHDAMYWYRQDPGQGLRLIYYSQIVNDFQKGDIAEGYSVSREKKESFPLTVTSAQKNPTAFYLCASSIVRGYSTEAFFGQGTRLTVV.

The rearrangement links TRBV28 to TRBJ2-2; D is possibly TRBD1 (7 bases). Germline V CDR1 and CDR2: MDHEN, SYDVKM. The CDR3 sequence is 15 residues long. Trimming took 7 bases from V and 6 from J, leaving 18 bases between them. CDR3 in amino acids: CASTQSDREAGELFF. CDR3 in DNA: TGTGCCAGCACCCAAAGTGACAGGGAGGCCGGGGAGCTGTTTTTT.

This chain joins TRBV21-1 and TRBJ1-2. TRBV21-1 is a documented pseudogene. The CDR3 consists of 11 residues. CDR3 nucleotide sequence: TGTGCCAGCAGCAAGCATAGAAGCTACACCTTC. Translating it yields CASSKHRSYTF.

Note on this clone: At one of its ends the junction is not consistent with the germline gene, which may arise from a read error. Other nucleotide sequences in the sample specify the same CDR3. The rearrangement uses TRBV27 and TRBJ2-7, with D possibly TRBD1 on 6 matching bases. Germline values: CDR1 MNHEY, CDR2 SMNVEV (reference sequence). This CDR3 comprises 14 residues. The CDR3 DNA follows: TGTGCCAGCAGTTTATCGAGGACAGCCTACGAGCAATACTTC. Its protein is CASSLSRTAYEQYF.

This clone was recorded once. This chain uses TRBV5-1 with TRBJ1-2; 9 bases agree with TRBD1. The J segment lost 8 bases and the V segment lost 4 bases, leaving 12 bases of the junction unmatched. The germline V gene encodes CDR1 SGHRS and CDR2 YFSETQ. The CDR3 has 15 amino acids. The CDR3 is CASSGSRDRVGGYTF. The CDR3 region has the DNA TGCGCCAGCAGCGGTTCCCGGGACAGGGTAGGGGGCTACACCTTC. The full variable domain, its missing parts supplied by reference TRBV5-1 and TRBJ1-2, is KAGVTQTPRYLIKTRGQQVTLSCSPISGHRSVSWYQQTPGQGLQFLFEYFSETQRNKGNFPGRFSGRQFSNSRSEMNVSTLELGDSALYLCASSGSRDRVGGYTFGSGTRLTVV.

V is TRBV28 and J is TRBJ2-1; a weak D match, TRBD2 (5 bases). There are 15 residues in the CDR3. Looked up from germline, CDR1 is MDHEN and CDR2 is SYDVKM. V shed 8 bases and J shed 3 bases, with 17 bases lying between them. CDR3 region: CASQDSQSLYNEQFF. The CDR3 DNA is TGTGCCAGCCAGGACTCCCAAAGTCTCTACAATGAGCAGTTCTTC.

The V call is TRBV28, the J call TRBJ1-1; possibly TRBD1 for D (5 bases). CDR3 length: 15 amino acids. Trimming shortened V by 4 bases and J by 5 bases, and 17 bases separated the two germline ends. Germline V gene sequence: CDR1 MDHEN, CDR2 SYDVKM. The CDR3 DNA sequence: TGTGCCAGCAGTTGGATAACAGGCACGAGGACTGAAGCTTTCTTT. Translating gives CASSWITGTRTEAFF.

The chain is built from TRBV7-9 and TRBJ2-7; possible D gene TRBD1, 5 bases. Trimming shortened V by 5 bases and J by 1 base, and 27 bases separated the two germline ends. Germline V gene sequence: CDR1 SEHNR, CDR2 FQNEAQ (reference sequence). The CDR3 is 19 amino acids. For the CDR3, the DNA is TGTGCCAGCAGCGAACACCAGGGTCTCGCTAGTCAGACGTCCTACGAGCAGTACTTC. Protein: CASSEHQGLASQTSYEQYF.

This chain links TRBV6-5 with TRBJ1-1; tentatively, D is TRBD1 (6 bases). Per germline, CDR1 MNHEY and CDR2 SVGAGI. This CDR3 spans 13 amino acids. V lost 2 bases, J lost 10 bases, and 14 bases lay in between. The CDR3 DNA is TGTGCCAGCAGTTACGCCAGGGGCAAGGCAGCTTTCTTT. This translates into CASSYARGKAAFF.

This clone was observed a few times. The chain has TRBV4-2 and TRBJ2-1; D is possibly TRBD1 (6 bases). Germline V gene data show CDR1 as LGHNA and CDR2 as YNFKEQ. The CDR3 consists of 16 residues. Trimming pared 5 bases from V and 1 base from J, leaving 15 bases between. This CDR3 is CASSANREWSYNEQFF. CDR3 sequence (DNA): TGTGCCAGCAGCGCCAACAGGGAGTGGTCCTACAATGAGCAGTTCTTC.